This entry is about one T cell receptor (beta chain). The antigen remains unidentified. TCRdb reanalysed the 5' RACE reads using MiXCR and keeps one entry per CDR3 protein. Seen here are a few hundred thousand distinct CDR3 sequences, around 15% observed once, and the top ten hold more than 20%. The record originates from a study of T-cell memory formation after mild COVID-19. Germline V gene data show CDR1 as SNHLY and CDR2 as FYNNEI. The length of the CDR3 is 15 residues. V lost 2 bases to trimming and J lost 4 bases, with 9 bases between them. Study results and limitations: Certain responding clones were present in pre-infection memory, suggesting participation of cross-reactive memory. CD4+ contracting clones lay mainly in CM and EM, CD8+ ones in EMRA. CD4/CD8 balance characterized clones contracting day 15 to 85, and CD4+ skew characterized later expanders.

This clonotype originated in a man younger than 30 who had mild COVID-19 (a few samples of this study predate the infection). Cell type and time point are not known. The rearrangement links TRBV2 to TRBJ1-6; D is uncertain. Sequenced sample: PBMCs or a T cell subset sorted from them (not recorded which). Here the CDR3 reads CASSESGQYNSPLHF. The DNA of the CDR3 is TGTGCCAGCAGTGAATCTGGCCAGTATAATTCACCCCTCCACTTT.